Here is one TCR beta chain with its context. Deletions cut 6 bases from V and 2 bases from J, with 14 bases between. Germline-derived CDR1 and CDR2 are SNHLY and FYNNEI. The CDR3 runs 15 residues. This sample is drawn from a study of blood T cell repertoires in COVID-19. Study as a whole: T cells, B-cell-depleted T cells, or PBMCs supplied cDNA or gDNA.

In the source study's methods: It was from reference gene primer amplification that nucleated cell counts were estimated. Sequenced by immunoSEQ multiplex PCR; TCRdb stores in-frame clones only, minus some. V and J calls plus clone size are reproduced from that table; the DNA served to infer D and trimming. The table includes more than 90,000 clones, about 86% detected once. This clonotype was obtained from a man between 65 and 85 years old who had recovered from COVID-19. The chain employs TRBV2 and TRBJ1-5; D call uncertain. The specimen was peripheral blood. CDR3 DNA: TGTGCCAGCAGAACATGGGAGGGTCGCAATCAGCCCCAGCATTTT. Translation gives CASRTWEGRNQPQHF.